The T cell receptor (beta chain) under discussion was sequenced for a study of blood T cell repertoires in COVID-19. Study-level background: From the United States, Italy and Spain came samples of acute and convalescent COVID-19. Sample material is recorded as cDNA or gDNA derived from T cells, B-cell-depleted T cells, or PBMCs.

This clone was seen a few times. Per germline, CDR1 SGHVS and CDR2 FQNEAQ. J was trimmed by 6 bases and V by 1 base; bases with no gene match: 3. CDR3 length equals 13 residues. Using immunoSEQ multiplex PCR, the repertoire was profiled, and TCRdb retains in-frame clones only, with some absent. The sample includes roughly 40,000 clones, 70% to 90% of them seen just once. V usage is TRBV7-8 and J usage is TRBJ2-7; 7 nucleotides agree with TRBD2. The material sequenced was peripheral blood. The sequence was collected from a man aged 45 to 65 in a cohort sampled during active COVID-19. The DNA for the CDR3 is TGTGCCAGCAGCTTAGTAGGCGGGGGCGAGCAGTACTTC. Amino acids: CASSLVGGGEQYF.